The TCR beta chain described here comes from a study of shared clonotypes between healthy human individuals (dated by TCRdb to about 2020). For context, the study as a whole: The cohort included three men and a couple of women between 18 and 49 years of age. For each donor, CD4 naive and CD4 memory were each run on three plates, CD8 naive on two plates, and CD8 memory on one plate. To estimate repertoire size and how much clonotype sharing occurs between individuals, the study deeply sequenced the blood TCR repertoires of roughly 5 healthy adults. To increase sequencing depth and limit assay-specific biases, different laboratories used diverse techniques to prepare libraries and sequence TCR repertoires. Each donor's leukapheresis produced roughly between roughly 0.94 and 9.5 billion PBMCs.

From a lookup of the germline V gene (reference sequence), CDR1 and CDR2 are MNHEY and SMNVEV. Reading from cysteine to phenylalanine, the CDR3 counts 15 amino acids. Only CDR3 DNA remains: 45 bases, in frame from the first base. Trimming accounts for 5 bases at V and 6 bases at J, while the number of junction bases matched to no gene is 7. TCR CDR3 regions were amplified from genomic DNA by multiplex PCR using the deep immunoSEQ assay. Extracted genomic DNA from each cell subset was spread evenly across all wells of several immunoSEQ 96-well plates, with each plate serving as a replicate. For sorted subsets, each replicate PCR was loaded with around 200 ng genomic DNA, equivalent to about 30,000 T cell genomes. Purified libraries were quantified with a Qubit 3.0 fluorometer, sized on a Bioanalyzer 2100, and re-quantified with the KAPA Library Quantification kit. Every immunoSEQ 96-well plate was sequenced on a dedicated single-read 150-cycle Illumina NextSeq 550 flow cell. Turning to the authors' computational methods: Because only junctional sequences without quality scores were contained in the immunoSEQ output, filtering matching that applied to full-length reads could not be performed. Sequences were annotated with PyIR, a Python wrapper for IgBLAST v1.9, and V/J genes and CDR3 were assigned using IMGT germline references. Reads were removed for weak V/J assignments (E-value above 1e-6), missing CDR3, stop codons, out-of-frame junctions, or ambiguous translated residues. V3J clonotypes were defined by identical inferred V gene, J gene, and CDR3 amino acid sequence. To compute the percentage overlap between repertoires, the number of shared unique clonotypes was divided by the size of the smaller repertoire. Repertoire richness was assessed with RTK rarefaction, the Chao1 estimator, and Recon v2.1 estimates of unobserved clonotypes. OLGA was used to compute generation probabilities for all TCRbeta clonotypes that the gDNA method yielded from a handful of donors. This immuneACCESS table, as held by TCRdb, lists in-frame sequences with V and J called but not all clones. Of the missing ones, under half trace to an unresolved V gene in checked studies; the others have no known cause. D and trimming were read from the DNA, whereas the V and J calls and clone size are those reported in that table. The sample records more than 550,000 clones, about 92% of which are singletons. The ten largest clones add up to 30% to 40% of the sample.

The donors were healthy, HIV-negative adults with no recently reported acute infections or vaccinations. Every donor was a Caucasian adult living in Nashville, Tennessee, USA. CD8 memory samples were composed of magnetically selected CD45RO+ cells combined with CCR7-negative CD45RA+ effector memory (TemRA) cells. After blood collection by leukapheresis, PBMCs were isolated using Ficoll-Histopaque density gradient centrifugation and then cryopreserved in the vapor phase of liquid nitrogen. Purity and quantity of every magnetically sorted T cell population were checked by analytical flow cytometry. From each sorted fraction, genomic DNA was isolated and quantified by UV absorbance on a Nanodrop 2000c. What the research found in general, with its limitations: Clonotypes shared by all four sorted-subset donors showed higher generation probabilities than non-shared clonotypes. Because the study included a small number of donors, the genetic and exposure-history diversity represented was limited. Rarefaction of sorted-subset datasets indicated incomplete sequencing despite the large sequencing depth. Sampling was limited to blood, and TCR repertoires in tissue likely differ from TCR repertoires in blood. Larger estimated clonotype richness was generally found for naive subsets than for memory subsets. Approximately 4.8% of naive CD4, around 3.6% of naive CD8, roughly 2.5% of memory CD4, and less than 0.45% of memory CD8 clonotypes were shared across four donors. Pairwise subsampling indicated that sequencing depth was expected to affect the degree of clonotype sharing among donors.

About this clone: Its antigen is unknown. It has no much larger one-base neighbor in the sample; base qualities were not kept.

The receptor comes from a man aged 18-30 years in good health. Some clones in this sample may be carry-over from other donors' samples. Recombination connected TRBV27 to TRBJ1-5; 10 of the junction bases match TRBD1. Sample: memory CD8+ T cells from PBMCs. The cell subset or site label of this sample denotes: CD45RO+ cells pooled with CCR7-negative TemRA cells. In nucleotide form, the sequence is TGTGCCAGCAGTCCAGACAGGGGGCTGGTTCAGCCCCAGCATTTT. Its protein reads: CASSPDRGLVQPQHF.